One and the same sample provided the 22 T cell receptor beta chains below, sequenced in a study of T cells in Graves' hyperthyroidism and ophthalmopathy. RNA transcripts gave rise to amplified TCR beta CDR3 regions. A first-round RT-PCR of the TCR CDR3 used the HTBI primer set. TCRdb passed the multiplex PCR reads through MiXCR, listing each CDR3 protein once. The sample gives about 210,000 distinct CDR3 sequences, about 15% of which show up once; around 50% is in the top ten. The specimen sequenced was blood. The source is a man aged 45-65 years with Graves' hyperthyroidism.

This clonotype has ten or more counts. The DNA of the CDR3 is TGCAGTGCTACTCCCGACTTTGGCGAGCAGTACTTC. Its protein is CSATPDFGEQYF. The V call is TRBV20-1, the J call TRBJ2-7; D not resolved. This CDR3 has 12 residues. The germline V and J ends were trimmed by 4 bases and 6 bases, with 13 bases remaining between them. Germline-derived CDR1 and CDR2 are DFQATT and SNEGSKA (reference sequence).

This clonotype was observed many times. V gene TRBV2 combines with J gene TRBJ1-1, with 8 positions matching TRBD1. The CDR3 is 14 residues long. V was pared by 7 bases and J by 3 bases, with 7 bases of the junction left unmatched. The germline gives CDR1 SNHLY, CDR2 FYNNEI. The CDR3 protein is CASTYTGGDTEAFF. The CDR3 DNA reads TGTGCCAGCACCTATACAGGGGGGGACACTGAAGCTTTCTTT.

This clonotype has a count of ten or more. This chain connects TRBV28 to TRBJ2-2; 8 nucleotides line up with TRBD2. Trimming cost V 6 bases and J 2 bases; bases outside gene matches: 5. CDR1 MDHEN and CDR2 SYDVKM come from the germline V gene. The length of the CDR3 is 15 residues. The CDR3 loop is CASSPSGRNTGELFF. CDR3 DNA: TGTGCCAGCAGCCCCAGCGGGAGAAACACCGGGGAGCTGTTTTTT.

This clonotype was observed a few times. The chain links TRBV20-1 to TRBJ2-1, with 13 bases matching TRBD2. J gave up 7 bases and V 6 bases, and 6 bases lay outside the gene matches. The CDR3 totals 14 residues. Germline assignment: CDR1 DFQATT and CDR2 SNEGSKA (reference sequence). The CDR3 reads CSAAGTSGINEQFF. The CDR3 region has the DNA TGCAGTGCGGCGGGGACTAGCGGGATTAATGAGCAGTTCTTC.

The chain uses TRBV30 and TRBJ1-1; 9 bases map to TRBD1. The CDR3 length is 15 residues. V trimming: 1 base; J trimming: 5 bases; junction bases outside the gene matches: 8. The V gene's germline CDR1 is GTSNPN and CDR2 SVGIG (reference sequence). CDR3 protein: CAWSGDRGAGTEAFF. As DNA, the CDR3 is TGTGCCTGGAGTGGCGACAGGGGGGCTGGAACTGAAGCTTTCTTT.

The CDR3 DNA sequence: TGCGCCAGCAGCTTGAACGCGGGGGTGGGCACAGATACGCAGTATTTT. Its translation: CASSLNAGVGTDTQYF. The chain uses TRBV5-1 and TRBJ2-3; 7 positions match TRBD2. Germline V CDR1 and CDR2: SGHRS, YFSETQ. With 1 base clipped from V and 1 base from J, the junction kept 6 bases outside the gene matches. This CDR3 region has 16 residues. The complete variable domain, with remaining parts taken from reference TRBV5-1 and TRBJ2-3, reads KAGVTQTPRYLIKTRGQQVTLSCSPISGHRSVSWYQQTPGQGLQFLFEYFSETQRNKGNFPGRFSGRQFSNSRSEMNVSTLELGDSALYLCASSLNAGVGTDTQYFGPGTRLTVL.

The chain couples TRBV20-1 to TRBJ2-1; 7 bases agree with TRBD2. CDR3 length equals 14 residues. V dropped 5 bases and J dropped 7; count of bases not matched to a gene: 11. Germline CDR1 DFQATT, CDR2 SNEGSKA (reference sequence). CDR3 loop: CSAPALAALNEQFF. Written as DNA, the CDR3 is TGCAGTGCTCCTGCCCTAGCGGCTTTAAATGAGCAGTTCTTC.

This clonotype has ten or more counts. This may be a read error: a much more frequent sequence differs by one nucleotide. The rearrangement uses TRBV27 and TRBJ2-1; D call uncertain. The CDR3 totals 12 residues. Germline CDR1 MNHEY, CDR2 SMNVEV (reference sequence). V dropped 3 bases and J dropped 3 bases, with 3 bases sitting between them. CDR3 region: CASSFGYNEQFF. The CDR3 DNA is TGTGCCAGCAGTTTTGGCTACAATGAGCAGTTCTTC.

In its sample, this clonotype was seen many times. The chain links TRBV30 to TRBJ1-2; maybe TRBD1 (5 bases). With 1 base removed from V and 3 bases from J, the gap between germline ends came to 18 bases. CDR1 is GTSNPN, CDR2 SVGIG, per germline (reference sequence). The CDR3 length is 16 residues. Written as DNA, the CDR3 is TGTGCCTGGAGTGGTACGCTCGGGGCGGTGTACTATGGCTACACCTTC. This gives the protein CAWSGTLGAVYYGYTF.

This chain joins TRBV6-1 and TRBJ2-4, with TRBD1 matching 7 bases. J gave up 8 bases and V 5 bases, and 3 bases lay outside the gene matches. There are 12 residues in the CDR3. CDR1 is MNHNS and CDR2 is SASEGT in the germline V gene. CDR3 DNA: TGTGCCAGCAGTAAAACAGGGGACATTCAGTACTTC. Residues: CASSKTGDIQYF.

This clonotype occurred many times. V gene TRBV10-3 combines with J gene TRBJ2-5; D is perhaps TRBD1 (5 bases). The CDR3 consists of 14 residues. Trimming cost V 2 bases and J 2 bases, with 9 bases left between them. Germline CDR1 is ENHRY and CDR2 is SYGVKD. Written as DNA, the CDR3 is TGTGCCATCAGTGAGAGGGGCTGGCAAGAGACCCAGTACTTC. Its translation: CAISERGWQETQYF.

Remarks on this clonotype: Just one base apart from a much larger clone, this may be a read error. This chain joins TRBV5-1 and TRBJ2-1, with 9 bases that match TRBD2. This CDR3 is built from 15 residues. The germline V gene has CDR1 SGHRS and CDR2 YFSETQ. CDR3 DNA sequence: TGCGCCAGCAGCACGACTAGCGGTTTGCACAATGAGCAGTCCTTC. Protein: CASSTTSGLHNEQSF.

This clonotype occurred a few times. This sequence joins TRBV12-3 or TRBV12-4 and TRBJ1-6, with D perhaps matching TRBD1 (5 bases). This CDR3 is built from 14 residues. V was cut by 6 bases and J by 5 bases, with 11 bases left in between. CDR3 nucleotides: TGTGCCAGCAGCACCGGGACGGATAATTCACCCCTCCACTTT. Protein product: CASSTGTDNSPLHF.

This clonotype came up a few times. The V gene is TRBV25-1, the J gene TRBJ2-3, with 12 bases aligning to TRBD2. Germline CDR1 is MGHDK and CDR2 is SYGVNS. CDR3 length equals 19 residues. V gave up 4 bases and J gave up 1 base; unmatched junction bases: 12. CDR3 DNA sequence: TGTGCCAGCAGTGCGGTAATGGCTAGCGGGAGGGAGGGCACAGATACGCAGTATTTT. The encoded protein is CASSAVMASGREGTDTQYF. Together with reference TRBV25-1 and TRBJ2-3, the CDR3 gives the full variable domain: EADIYQTPRYLVIGTGKKITLECSQTMGHDKMYWYQQDPGMELHLIHYSYGVNSTEKGDLSSESTVSRIRTEHFPLTLESARPSHTSQYLCASSAVMASGREGTDTQYFGPGTRLTVL.

This clonotype appeared many times. The chain carries TRBV20-1 and TRBJ2-3; 8 nucleotides match TRBD2. This CDR3 contains 14 residues. CDR1 DFQATT and CDR2 SNEGSKA come from the germline V gene (reference sequence). The trim removed 6 bases at V and 1 base at J, leaving 6 bases unmatched. CDR3 sequence: CSATRGGRTDTQYF. DNA for the CDR3: TGCAGTGCCACCCGGGGGGGTCGCACAGATACGCAGTATTTT.

This clonotype was counted a few times. The junction departs from the called germline gene at one end, perhaps through a read error. The V gene is TRBV9, the J gene TRBJ2-1; D is perhaps TRBD2 (6 bases). Looked up from germline, CDR1 is SGDLS and CDR2 is YYNGEE. CDR3 length: 17 amino acids. CDR3 bases: TGTGCCAACAGCGTAGGAGACCCGGGAGCGACGTTCAATGAGCAGTTCTTC. It encodes CANSVGDPGATFNEQFF.

There are many counts of this clonotype. V and J are TRBV30 and TRBJ1-6, with D unclear. The ends were cut back, 4 bases at V and 7 bases at J, with 14 bases in the middle. Germline CDR1 reads GTSNPN; CDR2 reads SVGIG (reference sequence). The CDR3 consists of 14 residues. The CDR3 region is CAWTLEVGNSPLHF. In DNA, the CDR3 is TGTGCCTGGACCCTCGAAGTGGGGAATTCACCCCTCCACTTT.

The V and J genes are TRBV29-1 and TRBJ2-3; D perhaps matches TRBD2 (5 bases). The CDR3 runs 12 residues. Germline assignment: CDR1 SQVTM and CDR2 ANQGSEA. With 8 bases removed from V and 5 bases from J, the gap between germline ends came to 14 bases. The CDR3 nucleotides are TGCAGCTCCTCCCACGGGGAAGATACGCAGTATTTT. Encoded protein: CSSSHGEDTQYF.

This clonotype was seen repeatedly, ten times or more. The chain is built from TRBV30 and TRBJ1-5, with D tentatively TRBD1 (6 bases). Trimming stripped 0 bases from V and 3 bases from J, with 12 bases between. CDR1 is GTSNPN, CDR2 SVGIG, per germline (reference sequence). The CDR3 consists of 15 residues. Written as DNA, the CDR3 is TGTGCCTGGAGTGTAACGGGGGCCTACAATCAGCCCCAGCATTTT. As protein: CAWSVTGAYNQPQHF.

Ten or more counts support this clonotype. This chain joins TRBV7-2 and TRBJ2-7; no reliable D call. V was clipped by 2 bases and J by 6 bases, with 11 bases between them. CDR3 length: 13 amino acids. From germline, CDR1 is SGHTA and CDR2 FQGNSA. Here the CDR3 reads CASSLFEVAEQYF. The CDR3 nucleotides are TGTGCCAGCAGCTTATTCGAAGTGGCCGAGCAGTACTTC.

Ten or more counts support this clonotype. This chain links TRBV30 with TRBJ2-5; maybe TRBD2 (7 bases). V was cut by 2 bases and J by 5 bases, with 18 bases left in between. Germline assignment: CDR1 GTSNPN and CDR2 SVGIG (reference sequence). This CDR3 contains 15 residues. CDR3 region: CAWSRRGGSGETQYF. For the CDR3, the DNA is TGTGCCTGGAGTCGGAGGGGGGGAAGTGGTGAGACCCAGTACTTC.

This clonotype was counted ten times or more. The chain couples TRBV11-3 to TRBJ1-1; TRBD1 is a possible D gene (5 bases). V gave up 5 bases and J gave up 5 bases, with 18 bases separating them. This CDR3 has 15 residues. The V gene's germline CDR1 is SGHNT and CDR2 YENEEA. CDR3 in DNA: TGTGCCAGCAGCAAGAGCTCCGGGACCTATACTGAAGCTTTCTTT. Its translation is CASSKSSGTYTEAFF.